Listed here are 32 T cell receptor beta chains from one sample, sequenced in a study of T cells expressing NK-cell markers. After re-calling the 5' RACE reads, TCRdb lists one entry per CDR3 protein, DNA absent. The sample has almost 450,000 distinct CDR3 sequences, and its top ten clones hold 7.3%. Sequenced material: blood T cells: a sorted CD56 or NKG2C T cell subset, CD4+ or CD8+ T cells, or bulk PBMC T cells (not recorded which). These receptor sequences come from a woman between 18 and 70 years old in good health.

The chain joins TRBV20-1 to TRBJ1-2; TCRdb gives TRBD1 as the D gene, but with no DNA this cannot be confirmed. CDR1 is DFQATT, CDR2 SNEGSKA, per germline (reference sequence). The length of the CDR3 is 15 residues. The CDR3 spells CSARQDRGGGYGYTF.

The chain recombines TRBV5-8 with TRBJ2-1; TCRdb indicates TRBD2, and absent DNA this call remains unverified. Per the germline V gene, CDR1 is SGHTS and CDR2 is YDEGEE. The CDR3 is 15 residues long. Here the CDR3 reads CASGTAGTRRNEQFF.

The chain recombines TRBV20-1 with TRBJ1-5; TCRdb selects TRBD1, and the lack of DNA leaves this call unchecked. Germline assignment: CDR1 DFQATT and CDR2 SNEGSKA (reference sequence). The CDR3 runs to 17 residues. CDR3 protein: CSAIMAGAPGGHQPQHF.

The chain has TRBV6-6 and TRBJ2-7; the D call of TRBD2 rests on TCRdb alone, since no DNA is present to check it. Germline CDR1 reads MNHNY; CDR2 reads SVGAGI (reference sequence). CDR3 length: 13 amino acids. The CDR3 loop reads CASILSGGDEQYF.

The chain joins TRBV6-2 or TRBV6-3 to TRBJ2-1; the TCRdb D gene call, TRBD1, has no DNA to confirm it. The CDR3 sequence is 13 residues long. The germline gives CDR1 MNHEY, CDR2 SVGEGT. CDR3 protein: CASDDRDYNEQFF.

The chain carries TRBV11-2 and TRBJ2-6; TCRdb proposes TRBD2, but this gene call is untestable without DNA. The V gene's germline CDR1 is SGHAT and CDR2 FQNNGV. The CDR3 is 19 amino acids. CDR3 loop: CASSRGVAGVSSGANVLTF.

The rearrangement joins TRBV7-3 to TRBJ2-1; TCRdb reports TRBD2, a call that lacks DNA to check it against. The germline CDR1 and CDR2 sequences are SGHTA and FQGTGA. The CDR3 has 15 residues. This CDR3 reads CASRRGTSTHNEQFF.

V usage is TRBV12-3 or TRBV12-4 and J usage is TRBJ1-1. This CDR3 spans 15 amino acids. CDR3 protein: CASSFRVGGGTEAFF.

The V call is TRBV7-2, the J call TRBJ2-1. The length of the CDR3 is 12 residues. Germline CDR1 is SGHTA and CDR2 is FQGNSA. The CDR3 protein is CASSLLPREQFF.

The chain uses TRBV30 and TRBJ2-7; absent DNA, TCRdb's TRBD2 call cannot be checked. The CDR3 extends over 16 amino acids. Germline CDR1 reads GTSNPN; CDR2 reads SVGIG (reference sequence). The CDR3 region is CAWSGPSGRASYEQYF.

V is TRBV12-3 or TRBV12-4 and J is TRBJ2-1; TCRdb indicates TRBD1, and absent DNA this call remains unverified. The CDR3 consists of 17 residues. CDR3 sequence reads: CASSFRAGGTPSGEQFF.

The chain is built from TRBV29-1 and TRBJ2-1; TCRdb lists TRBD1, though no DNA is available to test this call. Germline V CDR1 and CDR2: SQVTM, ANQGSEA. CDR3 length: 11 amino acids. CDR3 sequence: CSADRANEQFF.

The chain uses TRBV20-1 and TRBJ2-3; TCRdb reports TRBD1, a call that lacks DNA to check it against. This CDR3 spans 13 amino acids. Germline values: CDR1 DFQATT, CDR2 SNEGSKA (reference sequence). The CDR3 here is CSAKTPLSDTQYF.

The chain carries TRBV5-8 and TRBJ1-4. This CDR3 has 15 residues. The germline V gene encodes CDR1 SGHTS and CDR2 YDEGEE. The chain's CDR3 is CASSLALGYGEKLFF.

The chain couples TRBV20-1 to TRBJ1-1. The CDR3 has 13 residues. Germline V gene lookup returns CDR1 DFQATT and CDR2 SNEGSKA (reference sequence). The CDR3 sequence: CSARGPGDTEAFF.

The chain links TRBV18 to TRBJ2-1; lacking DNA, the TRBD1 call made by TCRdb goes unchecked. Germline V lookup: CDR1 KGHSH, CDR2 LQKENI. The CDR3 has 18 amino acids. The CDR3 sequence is CASSLKPAGTGYYNEQFF.

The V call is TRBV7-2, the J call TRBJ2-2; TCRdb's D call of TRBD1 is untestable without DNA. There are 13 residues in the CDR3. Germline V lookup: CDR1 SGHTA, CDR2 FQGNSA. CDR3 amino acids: CAVPPDYPGELFF.

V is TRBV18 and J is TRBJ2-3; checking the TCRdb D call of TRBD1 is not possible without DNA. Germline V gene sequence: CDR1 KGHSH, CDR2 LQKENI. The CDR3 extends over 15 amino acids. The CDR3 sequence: CASSPRAGSTDTQYF. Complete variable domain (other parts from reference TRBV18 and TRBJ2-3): NAGVMQNPRHLVRRRGQEARLRCSPMKGHSHVYWYRQLPEEGLKFMVYLQKENIIDESGMPKERFSAEFPKEGPSILRIQQVVRGDSAAYFCASSPRAGSTDTQYFGPGTRLTVL.

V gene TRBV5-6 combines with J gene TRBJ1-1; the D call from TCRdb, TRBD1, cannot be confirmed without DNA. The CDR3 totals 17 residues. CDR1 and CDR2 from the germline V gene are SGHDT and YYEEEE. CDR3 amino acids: CASRSLGRVSGGTEAFF.

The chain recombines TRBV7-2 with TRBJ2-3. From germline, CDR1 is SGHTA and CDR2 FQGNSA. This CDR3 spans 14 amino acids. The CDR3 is CASSLAGVTDTQYF.

CDR3 loop: CASSFQRNIQYF. This chain uses TRBV12-3 or TRBV12-4 with TRBJ2-4. CDR3 size: 12 residues.

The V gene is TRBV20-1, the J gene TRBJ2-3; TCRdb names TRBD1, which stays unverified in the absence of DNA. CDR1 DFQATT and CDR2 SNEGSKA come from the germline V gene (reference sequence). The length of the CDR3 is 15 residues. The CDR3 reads CSARGWTPKEDTQYF.

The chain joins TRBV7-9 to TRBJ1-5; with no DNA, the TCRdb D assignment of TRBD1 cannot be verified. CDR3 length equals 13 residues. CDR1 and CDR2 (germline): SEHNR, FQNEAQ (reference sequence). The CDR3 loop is CASGGGNDQPQHF.

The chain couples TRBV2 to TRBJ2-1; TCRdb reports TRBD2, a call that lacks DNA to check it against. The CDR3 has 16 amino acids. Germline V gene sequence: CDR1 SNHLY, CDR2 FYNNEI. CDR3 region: CASRARTSGGDNEQFF.

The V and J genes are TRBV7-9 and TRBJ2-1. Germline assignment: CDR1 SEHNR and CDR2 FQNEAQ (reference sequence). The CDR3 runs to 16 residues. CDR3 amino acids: CASSANYPSSYNEQFF. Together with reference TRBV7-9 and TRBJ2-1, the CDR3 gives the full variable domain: DTGVSQNPRHKITKRGQNVTFRCDPISEHNRLYWYRQTLGQGPEFLTYFQNEAQLEKSRLLSDRFSAERPKGSFSTLEIQRTEQGDSAMYLCASSANYPSSYNEQFFGPGTRLTVL.

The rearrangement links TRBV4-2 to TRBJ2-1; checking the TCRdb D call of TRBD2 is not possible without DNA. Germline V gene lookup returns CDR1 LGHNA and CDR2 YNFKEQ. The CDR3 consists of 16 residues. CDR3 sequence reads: CASSRPGRGGYNEQFF.

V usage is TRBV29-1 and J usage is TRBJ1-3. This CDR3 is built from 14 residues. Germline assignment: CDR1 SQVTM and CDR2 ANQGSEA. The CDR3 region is CSVEAREGVDTIYF.

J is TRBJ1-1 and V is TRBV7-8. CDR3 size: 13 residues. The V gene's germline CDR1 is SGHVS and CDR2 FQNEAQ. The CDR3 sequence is CASRKLVNTEAFF.

CDR3 amino acids: CSARGRTSETAGFF. J is TRBJ2-1 and V is TRBV20-1; the D call from TCRdb, TRBD2, cannot be confirmed without DNA. Germline values: CDR1 DFQATT, CDR2 SNEGSKA (reference sequence). This CDR3 region has 14 residues.

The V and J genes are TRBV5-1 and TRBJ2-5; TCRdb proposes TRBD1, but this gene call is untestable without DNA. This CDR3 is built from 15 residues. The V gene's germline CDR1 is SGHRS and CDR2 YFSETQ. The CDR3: CASSSQGALLETQYF.

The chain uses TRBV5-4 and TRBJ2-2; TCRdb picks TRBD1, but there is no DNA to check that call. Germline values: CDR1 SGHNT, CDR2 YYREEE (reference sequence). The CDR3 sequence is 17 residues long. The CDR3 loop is CASSPQGAGPNTGELFF.

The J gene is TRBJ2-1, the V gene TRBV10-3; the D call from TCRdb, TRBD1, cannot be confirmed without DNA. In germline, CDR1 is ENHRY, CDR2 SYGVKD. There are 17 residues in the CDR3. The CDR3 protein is CAISDVGGHSSYNEQFF.